The 19 T cell receptor beta chains in this list originate from one sample, sequenced in a study of identifying expanded T cells in peripheral blood. The table came from immunoSEQ multiplex PCR; TCRdb's copy has only in-frame clones and leaves some out. The repertoire holds 100,000 or so clones, with around nine tenths as singletons. The material sequenced was blood. The receptors originated from a person aged 18-69 years in good health.

The chain joins TRBV5-1 to TRBJ2-7; 7 bases are shared with TRBD1. CDR3 length: 13 residues. CDR1 SGHRS and CDR2 YFSETQ come from the germline V gene. V lost 7 bases, J lost 2 bases, and 6 bases stayed unmatched. CDR3 protein: CASGRDRPYEQYF. The CDR3, as DNA: TGCGCCAGCGGCCGGGACAGACCCTACGAGCAGTACTTC.

This rearrangement joins TRBV6-5 to TRBJ2-1, with D possibly TRBD1 on 6 matching bases. Germline CDR1 is MNHEY and CDR2 is SVGAGI. V was pared by 2 bases and J by 4 bases, with 15 bases between. This CDR3 spans 16 amino acids. In nucleotides, the CDR3 is TGTGCCAGCAGTTACGGGGGCGAGCGCCCTTACAATGAGCAGTTCTTC. Translated, it gives CASSYGGERPYNEQFF.

The rearrangement joins TRBV27 to TRBJ2-7; weak D call: TRBD1 (5 bases). CDR3 length: 14 residues. Trimming took 2 bases from V and 0 from J, leaving 8 bases between them. Germline assignment: CDR1 MNHEY and CDR2 SMNVEV (reference sequence). The CDR3 reads CASSLGRASYEQYF. CDR3 coding DNA: TGTGCCAGCAGTTTAGGCAGGGCCTCCTACGAGCAGTACTTC.

The chain recombines TRBV5-1 with TRBJ1-1; tentatively, D is TRBD1 (6 bases). Trimming took off 4 bases at V and 4 bases at J, with 11 bases between the two ends. Germline CDR1 reads SGHRS; CDR2 reads YFSETQ. This CDR3 has 13 residues. The CDR3 here is CASSVQGGTEAFF. The CDR3 DNA reads TGCGCCAGCAGCGTACAGGGAGGCACTGAAGCTTTCTTT. Using reference TRBV5-1 and TRBJ1-1 for the parts outside the CDR3, the full variable domain is KAGVTQTPRYLIKTRGQQVTLSCSPISGHRSVSWYQQTPGQGLQFLFEYFSETQRNKGNFPGRFSGRQFSNSRSEMNVSTLELGDSALYLCASSVQGGTEAFFGQGTRLTVV.

The rearrangement links TRBV4-3 to TRBJ2-3; 7 nucleotides align to TRBD1. CDR1 and CDR2 from the germline V gene are LGHNA and YSLEER. V lost 2 bases and J lost 0; bases outside the gene matches: 11. There are 18 residues in the CDR3. CDR3 nucleotide sequence: TGCGCCAGCAGCCAACGTATAGAAACAGGGGCTAGCACAGATACGCAGTATTTT. Amino acids: CASSQRIETGASTDTQYF.

In its sample, this clone was seen a few times. The V gene is TRBV7-9, the J gene TRBJ1-1; TRBD1 agrees at 8 bases. Germline assignment: CDR1 SEHNR and CDR2 FQNEAQ (reference sequence). The junction had 14 bases not matched to a gene; V was cut back by 4 bases and J by 10 bases. The CDR3 runs to 15 residues. The CDR3 DNA is TGTGCCAGCAGCTCTTTTACCGACAGGGGTTTAGGAGCTTTCTTT. This encodes CASSSFTDRGLGAFF.

This rearrangement joins TRBV18 to TRBJ2-1; 10 nucleotides line up with TRBD2. V trimming: 4 bases; J trimming: 16 bases; junction bases outside the gene matches: 10. Germline V gene lookup returns CDR1 KGHSH and CDR2 LQKENI. The CDR3 spans 13 residues. CDR3 DNA: TGTGCCAGCTCACTACGAGACAGCGGGGGGGCCTTCTTC. It translates to CASSLRDSGGAFF.

V gene TRBV2 combines with J gene TRBJ2-3, with D tentatively TRBD2 (6 bases). The V gene lost 3 bases and the J gene lost 11 bases, with 15 bases spanning the gap. Germline V gives CDR1 SNHLY, CDR2 FYNNEI. The CDR3 has 13 amino acids. For the CDR3, the DNA is TGTGCCAGCAGTGAGTGGGGACTCCTCCGGCAGTATTTT. Protein sequence: CASSEWGLLRQYF.

The CDR3 is CASSLGQGRSPLHF. The CDR3 DNA sequence: TGTGCCAGCAGTTTGGGACAGGGGAGGTCACCCCTCCACTTT. The chain links TRBV6-6 to TRBJ1-6; 10 positions match TRBD1. This CDR3 region has 14 residues. Per the germline V gene, CDR1 is MNHNY and CDR2 is SVGAGI (reference sequence). Trimming cost V 4 bases and J 10 bases; bases outside gene matches: 4.

This chain links TRBV13 with TRBJ1-1; 7 bases line up with TRBD1. The trim removed 2 bases at V and 8 bases at J, leaving 2 bases unmatched. The germline V gene encodes CDR1 PRHDT and CDR2 FYEKMQ (reference sequence). CDR3 length equals 12 residues. CDR3 coding DNA: TGTGCCAGCAGCTTATGGGACAGAGAAGCTTTCTTT. Protein sequence: CASSLWDREAFF. The full variable domain, in which reference TRBV13 and TRBJ1-1 provide the parts outside the CDR3, is AAGVIQSPRHLIKEKRETATLKCYPIPRHDTVYWYQQGPGQDPQFLISFYEKMQSDKGSIPDRFSAQQFSDYHSELNMSSLELGDSALYFCASSLWDREAFFGQGTRLTVV.

This clone was seen a few times. The chain joins TRBV19 to TRBJ1-3; no firm D call. Trimming cost V 4 bases and J 0 bases, with 7 bases left between them. Germline lookup yields CDR1 LNHDA and CDR2 SQIVND (reference sequence). CDR3 length: 14 amino acids. As DNA, the CDR3 is TGTGCCAGTAGTACCCTCAACTCTGGAAACACCATATATTTT. Amino acid sequence: CASSTLNSGNTIYF.

The chain couples TRBV13 to TRBJ2-2; the D call may be TRBD1 or TRBD2 (6 bases each). Germline CDR1 PRHDT, CDR2 FYEKMQ (reference sequence). The CDR3 consists of 15 residues. The V end was cut by 1 base, the J end by 2 bases, with 8 bases between. CDR3 amino acids: CASSLEGGNTGELFF. The CDR3 region has the DNA TGTGCCAGCAGCTTAGAGGGGGGCAACACCGGGGAGCTGTTTTTT.

This clone was observed a few times. This sequence joins TRBV19 and TRBJ1-5; tentative D call: TRBD1 (5 bases). CDR3 size: 14 residues. V gave up 8 bases and J gave up 4 bases, with 15 bases separating them. The germline gives CDR1 LNHDA, CDR2 SQIVND (reference sequence). This CDR3 reads CASWGDLKNQPQHF. For the CDR3, the DNA is TGTGCCAGTTGGGGGGATTTGAAGAATCAGCCCCAGCATTTT.

DNA for the CDR3: TGTGCCAGCAGTTTTGGGCAGGGTGGGGGTACGCAGTATTTT. Its translation: CASSFGQGGGTQYF. This chain links TRBV27 with TRBJ2-3; D tentatively fits TRBD1 or TRBD2 (5 bases each). The V gene lost 3 bases and the J gene lost 8 bases, with 15 bases spanning the gap. Germline V lookup: CDR1 MNHEY, CDR2 SMNVEV (reference sequence). This CDR3 is built from 14 residues.

This clone appeared a single time. This chain uses TRBV27 with TRBJ1-4; 7 positions match TRBD1. The junction had 15 bases not matched to a gene; V was cut back by 5 bases and J by 6 bases. This CDR3 has 17 amino acids. CDR1 and CDR2 from the germline V gene are MNHEY and SMNVEV (reference sequence). The CDR3 DNA reads as TGTGCCAGCAGTGAAATACCAGGGGGAGGCTTAGATGAAAAACTGTTTTTT. This encodes CASSEIPGGGLDEKLFF.

This chain links TRBV7-2 with TRBJ2-7; 11 nucleotides agree with TRBD2. V shed 5 bases and J 2 bases; nucleotides not matched to a gene: 8. Per the germline V gene, CDR1 is SGHTA and CDR2 is FQGNSA. This CDR3 spans 16 amino acids. The CDR3 protein is CASSPRLAGFAYEQYF. The CDR3 DNA follows: TGTGCCAGCAGCCCTCGACTAGCGGGGTTTGCCTACGAGCAGTACTTC.

This chain connects TRBV2 to TRBJ2-7; D possibly corresponds to TRBD1 (5 bases). The CDR3 consists of 14 residues. The germline V gene has CDR1 SNHLY and CDR2 FYNNEI. V gave up 2 bases and J gave up 4 bases, with 12 bases separating them. CDR3 in amino acids: CASSEPRVIYEQYF. As DNA, the CDR3 is TGTGCCAGCAGTGAACCCAGGGTTATTTACGAGCAGTACTTC.

V usage is TRBV12-1 and J usage is TRBJ1-4. TRBV12-1 is a recognized pseudogene. The CDR3 totals 13 residues. In DNA form, the CDR3 reads TGTGCCAGCAGCTCGAGGGGGGCGGGGAAACTGTTTTTT. Encoded protein: CASSSRGAGKLFF.

This chain uses TRBV5-4 with TRBJ1-3, with unresolved D. With 4 bases removed from V and 4 bases from J, the gap between germline ends came to 12 bases. This CDR3 contains 14 residues. CDR1 and CDR2 from the germline V gene are SGHNT and YYREEE (reference sequence). The CDR3 DNA is TGTGCCAGCAGCGGCCGGGAATCCGGAAACACCATATATTTT. It encodes CASSGRESGNTIYF.